This TCR beta chain appears in the sequencing data of a study of early stage breast cancer tumors. Study in general: Of some 15 invasive breast tumors, about a dozen were hormone receptor-positive, HER2-negative. The ER+/PR+/HER2- tumors included roughly 8 ductal and a handful of lobular carcinomas. Findings and limits, study-wide: Tumors had 2.5 to 3-fold higher T cell density and higher clonality than adjacent normal breast tissue.

Blood replicates held 0.5 ug DNA, tumor or normal breast roughly 1.5 ug, two each. Generated by immunoSEQ multiplex PCR, the TCRdb table keeps only in-frame clones and is missing some. The sample lists about 7,900 clones, approximately 65% occurring once. The CDR3 length is 12 residues. Germline CDR1 SQVTM, CDR2 ANQGSEA. The V end lost 4 bases, the J end lost 2 bases, and 7 bases lay between the germline ends. Points on this clone: What it binds is not known.

The chain employs TRBV29-1 and TRBJ2-3; D is unclear. This TCR derives from a person aged 65-85 years with breast cancer. Sequences were obtained from breast tumor tissue. The CDR3 nucleotides read TGCAGCGTTGGGGCAGACACAGATACGCAGTATTTT. It specifies CSVGADTDTQYF.